This TCR beta chain was observed in a study of blood T cell repertoires in COVID-19. Whole-study context: The United States, Italy and Spain provided the acute and convalescent COVID-19 samples. The analysed material was cDNA or gDNA that came from T cells, B-cell-depleted T cells, or PBMCs.

This clone was seen a single time. V shed 3 bases, J shed 5 bases, and the junction held 6 bases outside the gene matches. Germline V gene sequence: CDR1 GTSNPN, CDR2 SVGIG (reference sequence). The CDR3 contains 13 residues. In the original workflow: How many nucleated cells were present was estimated from reference gene primer amplification. The protocol was immunoSEQ multiplex PCR, while the TCRdb copy is restricted to in-frame clones and leaves out a portion. The D gene and trimming were derived from the DNA, and the V and J assignments and clone size from that table. The sample carries 70,000 to 90,000 clones, around 87% recorded once.

This sequence was found in a man older than 75 with active or convalescent COVID-19. Sequencing was performed on peripheral blood. The chain couples TRBV30 to TRBJ1-1, with 7 bases fitting TRBD1. The CDR3 loop is CAWRANRGTEAFF. The CDR3 nucleotides read TGTGCCTGGAGAGCCAACAGGGGAACTGAAGCTTTCTTT.